A single sample gave rise to the 19 T cell receptor beta chains below, sequenced in a study of blood T cells in healthy people across ages. Combining a sample-barcoded 5' primer with a J-beta primer mix, a second PCR ran for roughly 7 to 12 cycles. MiXCR, applied by TCRdb to the 5' RACE reads, yields one record per CDR3 protein. The sample shows some 1.1 million distinct CDR3 sequences, under 40% of them seen only once. Material: blood. These receptors all come from a man younger than 30 in good health.

The chain couples TRBV14 to TRBJ2-1; no reliable D call. Germline CDR1 is SGHDN and CDR2 is FVKESK. Trimming stripped 1 base from V and 7 bases from J, with 11 bases between. CDR3 length equals 14 residues. The CDR3, as DNA: TGTGCCAGCAGCCAAGGACCCCATCAGAATGAGCAGTTCTTC. Its protein is CASSQGPHQNEQFF.

This chain's CDR3 is CASRRPGDSSYNEQFF. In DNA, the CDR3 is TGTGCCAGCAGGCGTCCCGGGGACAGCTCCTACAATGAGCAGTTCTTC. The chain is built from TRBV2 and TRBJ2-1; 7 bases are a match to TRBD1. CDR3 size: 16 residues. Germline V CDR1 and CDR2: SNHLY, FYNNEI. V was pared by 6 bases and J by 0 bases, with 8 bases of the junction left unmatched.

In DNA, the CDR3 is TGTGCCATCGGACAGGGGGAGGGCGATGAGCAGTACTTC. It translates to CAIGQGEGDEQYF. The rearrangement joins TRBV10-3 to TRBJ2-5, with 10 bases lining up with TRBD1. Germline loops: CDR1 ENHRY, CDR2 SYGVKD. The CDR3 is 13 amino acids. V dropped 8 bases and J dropped 11; count of bases not matched to a gene: 11.

This chain joins TRBV10-2 and TRBJ2-5, with 9 bases identical to TRBD1. Looked up from germline, CDR1 is WSHSY and CDR2 is SAAADI. This CDR3 has 15 amino acids. V lost 3 bases to trimming and J lost 11 bases; unmatched junction nucleotides: 13. CDR3 DNA: TGCGCCAGCAGTGACCCCGGGACAGGGTCAAAAGAGCAGTACTTC. Translated: CASSDPGTGSKEQYF.

This clonotype was detected only a few times. The rearrangement uses TRBV10-3 and TRBJ1-1, with D possibly TRBD1 on 6 matching bases. The CDR3 has 14 amino acids. The V gene's germline CDR1 is ENHRY and CDR2 SYGVKD. Trimming left V 2 bases short and J 7 bases short, with 14 bases between. DNA for the CDR3: TGTGCCATCAGTGAGGTGGGCAGGGGCGGTGAAGCTTTCTTT. This sequence encodes CAISEVGRGGEAFF.

This clonotype was observed a handful of times. The chain combines TRBV7-9 with TRBJ2-1, with D possibly called TRBD1 or TRBD2 (6 bases each). This CDR3 has 16 amino acids. Per the germline V gene, CDR1 is SEHNR and CDR2 is FQNEAQ (reference sequence). V was trimmed by 7 bases and J by 5 bases, leaving 21 bases between them. CDR3 coding DNA: TGTGCCAGCACCTACCTCGAAGGGGGGCACGACAATGAGCAGTTCTTC. Its translation is CASTYLEGGHDNEQFF.

The chain couples TRBV3-1 to TRBJ2-1; D is undetermined. Trimming shortened V by 2 bases and J by 9 bases, and 14 bases separated the two germline ends. This CDR3 is 14 amino acids long. CDR1 LGHDT and CDR2 YNNKEL come from the germline V gene (reference sequence). The CDR3 coding sequence is TGTGCCAGCAGCCAATATGACTCTCCAACTGAGCAGTTCTTC. This sequence encodes CASSQYDSPTEQFF.

Ten or more counts support this clonotype. The J gene is TRBJ2-3, the V gene TRBV12-3 or TRBV12-4; D gene uncertain. V lost 9 bases, J lost 0 bases, and 13 bases lay in between. This CDR3 spans 14 amino acids. CDR3 in amino acids: CASSFLASTDTQYF. CDR3 nucleotide sequence: TGTGCCAGTAGCTTCTTAGCTAGCACAGATACGCAGTATTTT.

This chain uses TRBV18 with TRBJ1-1, with D perhaps matching TRBD1 (5 bases). The CDR3 covers 12 residues. Trimming left V 6 bases short and J 7 bases short, with 12 bases between. CDR1 is KGHSH, CDR2 LQKENI, per germline. As DNA, the CDR3 is TGTGCCAGCTCTATACAGGAGAGTGAAGCTTTCTTT. Residues: CASSIQESEAFF.

For this clonotype: A junction end diverges from the germline sequence, so it may reflect a read error. V and J are TRBV5-1 and TRBJ1-1; D uncertain. The CDR3 has 14 amino acids. Looked up from germline, CDR1 is SGHRS and CDR2 is YFSETQ. The CDR3 here is CANSPTLGFTEAFF. CDR3 sequence (DNA): TGCGCCAACAGCCCCACATTGGGGTTCACTGAAGCTTTCTTT.

V and J are TRBV18 and TRBJ1-1; 8 bases align to TRBD1. This CDR3 region has 15 residues. Trimming at V came to 6 bases and at J to 1 base, leaving 7 bases not matched to a gene. The germline V gene encodes CDR1 KGHSH and CDR2 LQKENI. The CDR3 spells CASSPGQATNTEAFF. For the CDR3, the DNA is TGTGCCAGCTCCCCGGGACAGGCTACGAACACTGAAGCTTTCTTT.

This clonotype has just a few counts. The chain employs TRBV6-1 and TRBJ2-1, with 7 nucleotides matching TRBD1. Trimming at V came to 7 bases and at J to 6 bases, leaving 9 bases not matched to a gene. The CDR3 runs 14 residues. Germline loops: CDR1 MNHNS, CDR2 SASEGT. CDR3 sequence reads: CASTPLQGVNEQFF. Here the CDR3 DNA reads TGTGCCAGCACCCCCCTTCAGGGGGTCAATGAGCAGTTCTTC.

This clonotype appeared a few times. This rearrangement joins TRBV10-3 to TRBJ2-3; 14 bases map to TRBD2. The CDR3 has 15 amino acids. From germline, CDR1 is ENHRY and CDR2 SYGVKD. V gave up 6 bases and J gave up 4 bases; unmatched junction bases: 3. As DNA, the CDR3 is TGTGCCATCAGCCGACTAGCGGGGGGGGCAGATACGCAGTATTTT. This translates into CAISRLAGGADTQYF.

The chain uses TRBV12-3 or TRBV12-4 and TRBJ1-2, with 12 bases lining up with TRBD1. This CDR3 has 15 amino acids. J was trimmed by 7 bases and V by 3 bases; bases with no gene match: 6. The CDR3 sequence is CASSFAGTGGSGYTF. The CDR3 bases are TGTGCCAGCAGTTTCGCCGGGACAGGGGGCTCTGGCTACACCTTC.

The chain is built from TRBV2 and TRBJ2-1, with no clear D. Trimming cost V 6 bases and J 7 bases, with 13 bases left between them. The CDR3 runs to 13 residues. The V gene's germline CDR1 is SNHLY and CDR2 FYNNEI. The CDR3 here is CASSSRRMNEQFF. The CDR3 DNA follows: TGTGCCAGCAGCTCCCGTAGGATGAATGAGCAGTTCTTC.

There are a few counts of this clonotype. The gene calls are TRBV5-1 and TRBJ2-2, with D tentatively TRBD2 (6 bases). Germline V gene sequence: CDR1 SGHRS, CDR2 YFSETQ. This CDR3 is 16 amino acids long. Between the trimmed V and J ends, which lost 4 bases and 5 bases, there was a span of 18 bases. The CDR3 region is CASSPSLAASTGELFF. The CDR3 bases are TGCGCCAGCAGCCCCTCACTAGCCGCTTCGACCGGGGAGCTGTTTTTT.

This clonotype occurred many times. CDR3 region: CSALGGLGNEQFF. The CDR3 region has the DNA TGCAGTGCCCTGGGGGGACTAGGGAATGAGCAGTTCTTC. The rearrangement uses TRBV20-1 and TRBJ2-1; TRBD2 aligns across 8 bases. Germline lookup yields CDR1 DFQATT and CDR2 SNEGSKA (reference sequence). The ends lost 6 bases at V and 7 bases at J; junction bases unmatched: 8. The CDR3 consists of 13 residues.

The genes are TRBV4-1 and TRBJ2-3, with 11 bases fitting TRBD2. The CDR3 has 17 residues. Germline V gene sequence: CDR1 MGHRA, CDR2 YSYEKL. J was trimmed by 5 bases and V by 3 bases; bases with no gene match: 10. The CDR3 DNA follows: TGCGCCAGCAGCCAGGAGCCGGGACTAGCGGTTAAAGATACGCAGTATTTT. Translation: CASSQEPGLAVKDTQYF.

This sequence joins TRBV5-1 and TRBJ1-1; D uncertain. Germline values: CDR1 SGHRS, CDR2 YFSETQ. Trimming stripped 5 bases from V and 3 bases from J, with 14 bases between. The CDR3 has 14 residues. Here the CDR3 reads CASRTTVGDTEAFF. The CDR3 nucleotides are TGCGCCAGCAGAACGACGGTTGGGGACACTGAAGCTTTCTTT.